This record looks at one TCR beta chain sequence and its context. Method: immunoSEQ multiplex PCR; TCRdb's copy keeps in-frame clones and lacks some. This table has a few hundred thousand clones, 80% to 90% appearing once. This record comes from a study of blood T cell repertoires in COVID-19. The CDR3 is 15 residues long. V lost 4 bases, J lost 6 bases, and 11 bases stayed unmatched. Germline assignment: CDR1 MNHEY and CDR2 SVGEGT. What was sequenced was PBMCs or T cells enriched from blood (not recorded which). This TCR derives from a man under 40 who had recovered from COVID-19. The J gene is TRBJ2-7, the V gene TRBV6-2 or TRBV6-3, with 8 positions matching TRBD2. The CDR3 spells CASSFVGLDSGEQYF. The CDR3 region has the DNA TGTGCCAGCAGTTTCGTGGGACTAGACTCCGGCGAGCAGTACTTC.